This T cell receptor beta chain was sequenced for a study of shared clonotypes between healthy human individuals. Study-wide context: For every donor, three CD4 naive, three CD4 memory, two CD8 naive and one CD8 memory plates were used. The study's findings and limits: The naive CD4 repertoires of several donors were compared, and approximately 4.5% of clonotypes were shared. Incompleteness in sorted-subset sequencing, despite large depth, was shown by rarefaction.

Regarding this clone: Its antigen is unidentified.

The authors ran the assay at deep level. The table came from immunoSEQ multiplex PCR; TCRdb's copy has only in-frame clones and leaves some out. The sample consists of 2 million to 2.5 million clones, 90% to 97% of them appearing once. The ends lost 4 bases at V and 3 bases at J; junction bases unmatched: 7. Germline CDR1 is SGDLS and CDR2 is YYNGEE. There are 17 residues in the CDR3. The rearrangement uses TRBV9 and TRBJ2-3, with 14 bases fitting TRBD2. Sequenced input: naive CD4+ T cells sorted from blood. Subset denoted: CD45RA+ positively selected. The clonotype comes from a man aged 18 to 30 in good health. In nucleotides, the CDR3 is TGTGCCAGCAGCATCGGGACTAGCGGGAGCGTGACAGATACGCAGTATTTT. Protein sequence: CASSIGTSGSVTDTQYF. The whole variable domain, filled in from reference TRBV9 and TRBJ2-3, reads DSGVTQTPKHLITATGQRVTLRCSPRSGDLSVYWYQQSLDQGLQFLIQYYNGEERAKGNILERFSAQQFPDLHSELNLSSLELGDSALYFCASSIGTSGSVTDTQYFGPGTRLTVL.